A selection of T cell receptor beta chains follows, all from one sample in a study of T and B cells in COVID-19 patients. TCRdb re-called the multiplex PCR reads through MiXCR, storing one row per CDR3 protein. The top ten hold 35% to 45% of the sample, which has approximately 590 distinct CDR3 sequences, 20% to 25% seen once. Sequenced sample: blood. Receptors were obtained from a human donor with active COVID-19. Both conserved end residues are part of each CDR3. The order of the fields is D gene, J gene, clone size, V gene, CDR3 protein, CDR3 DNA. The D gene is left open where the match is weak. The size entry is marked missing in some rows and otherwise reads once, few, many or a size class.

>TRBD1|TRBJ2-7|.|TRBV2
CASSGGRGLSYEQYF
TGTGCCAGCAGTGGGGGCAGGGGGCTTTCCTACGAGCAGTACTTC
>TRBD1|TRBJ2-1|once|TRBV27
CASRSQGAANEQFF
TGTGCCAGCAGGTCGCAGGGGGCAGCGAATGAGCAGTTCTTC
>.|TRBJ1-1|medium-sized|TRBV30
CAWTHQKGLNTEAFF
TGTGCCTGGACCCACCAAAAGGGCTTGAACACTGAAGCTTTCTTT
>.|TRBJ2-4|large|TRBV5-6
CASSLGGTGTQNIQYF
TGTGCCAGCAGCTTGGGGGGGACGGGGACTCAAAACATTCAGTACTTC
>.|TRBJ2-5|few|TRBV7-9
CASTDTFDLETQYF
TGTGCCAGCACCGACACTTTCGATCTGGAGACCCAGTACTTC
>.|TRBJ2-4|large|TRBV29-1
CSVHGGIAKNIQYF
TGCAGCGTCCACGGAGGGATTGCCAAAAACATTCAGTACTTC
>.|TRBJ1-1|.|TRBV6-4
CASSDGGPATEAFF
TGTGCCAGCAGTGACGGGGGGCCGGCCACTGAAGCTTTCTTT
>TRBD1|TRBJ2-7|.|TRBV6-1
CASSGTGQGFDEQYF
TGTGCCAGCAGTGGAACGGGACAGGGGTTCGACGAGCAGTACTTC
>TRBD1|TRBJ2-7|.|TRBV5-6
CASRLGDRVPYEQYF
TGTGCCAGCAGGCTGGGGGACAGGGTGCCCTACGAGCAGTACTTC
>.|TRBJ2-5|.|TRBV4-1
CASSQEWGPGTQYF
TGCGCCAGCAGCCAAGAGTGGGGGCCGGGGACCCAGTACTTC
>.|TRBJ2-1|medium-sized|TRBV11-2
CASSPRAYNEQFF
TGTGCCAGCAGCCCTCGGGCCTACAATGAGCAGTTCTTC
>.|TRBJ1-6|medium-sized|TRBV11-2
CASSRVPFNSPLHF
TGTGCCAGCAGCAGGGTGCCCTTTAATTCACCCCTCCACTTT
>TRBD2|TRBJ2-7|.|TRBV29-1
CSVTVSGGTYEQYF
TGCAGCGTCACAGTTAGCGGGGGAACCTACGAGCAGTACTTC
>.|TRBJ2-1|large|TRBV19
CASRDLAVYNEQFF
TGTGCCAGTAGGGACTTAGCAGTTTACAATGAGCAGTTCTTC
>.|TRBJ2-7|few|TRBV28
CASSLQRTGLGEQYF
TGTGCCAGCAGTTTGCAACGGACGGGTCTAGGGGAGCAGTACTTC
>.|TRBJ1-2|large|TRBV18
CASSDRSDGVYGYTF
TGTGCCAGCTCAGACAGATCGGACGGCGTCTATGGCTACACCTTC
>.|TRBJ1-2|large|TRBV6-5
CASGGSGQFGGYTF
TGTGCCAGCGGGGGATCCGGACAGTTCGGGGGCTACACCTTC
>.|TRBJ2-1|.|TRBV29-1
CSLGGRDFGEQFF
TGCAGCTTGGGGGGCAGGGACTTTGGTGAGCAGTTCTTC
>.|TRBJ2-7|few|TRBV4-2
CASSQDIEGGYEQYF
TGTGCCAGCAGCCAAGATATAGAGGGTGGCTACGAGCAGTACTTC
>TRBD1|TRBJ2-7|.|TRBV20-1
CSASPRDRRYEQYF
TGCAGTGCTAGTCCCCGGGACAGGCGCTACGAGCAGTACTTC
>.|TRBJ2-5|hyperexpanded|TRBV29-1
CSVGNMGGPQYF
TGCAGCGTTGGTAATATGGGGGGACCCCAGTACTTC
>TRBD1|TRBJ2-5|.|TRBV6-6
CASSVGTGRQETQYF
TGTGCCAGCAGTGTCGGGACAGGGAGGCAAGAGACCCAGTACTTC
>.|TRBJ1-5|.|TRBV10-1
CASICSGMDQPQHF
TGCGCCAGCATCTGTTCAGGGATGGATCAGCCCCAGCATTTT
>TRBD1|TRBJ2-3|large|TRBV6-4
CASSDSTGGADTQYF
TGTGCCAGCAGTGACTCGACAGGGGGCGCAGATACGCAGTATTTT
>TRBD1|TRBJ1-4|medium-sized|TRBV9
CASSFQTGDNEKLFF
TGTGCCAGCAGCTTCCAAACAGGGGACAATGAAAAACTGTTTTTT
>TRBD1|TRBJ2-7|large|TRBV20-1
CSATSDRALSSYEQYF
TGCAGTGCTACATCGGACAGGGCGCTGAGCTCCTACGAGCAGTACTTC
>.|TRBJ2-6|medium-sized|TRBV7-2
CASSFPHSGANVLTF
TGTGCCAGCAGCTTTCCACACTCTGGGGCCAACGTCCTGACTTTC
>TRBD1|TRBJ1-2|.|TRBV28
CASRLTTGWYGYTF
TGTGCCAGCAGACTCACGACAGGGTGGTATGGCTACACCTTC
>TRBD1|TRBJ1-6|medium-sized|TRBV7-9
CASSLVGQGSYNSPLHF
TGTGCCAGCAGCTTAGTGGGACAGGGGTCATATAATTCACCCCTCCACTTT
>TRBD1|TRBJ2-7|.|TRBV15
CATSGGQGAYEQYF
TGTGCCACCAGCGGCGGACAGGGGGCCTACGAGCAGTACTTC